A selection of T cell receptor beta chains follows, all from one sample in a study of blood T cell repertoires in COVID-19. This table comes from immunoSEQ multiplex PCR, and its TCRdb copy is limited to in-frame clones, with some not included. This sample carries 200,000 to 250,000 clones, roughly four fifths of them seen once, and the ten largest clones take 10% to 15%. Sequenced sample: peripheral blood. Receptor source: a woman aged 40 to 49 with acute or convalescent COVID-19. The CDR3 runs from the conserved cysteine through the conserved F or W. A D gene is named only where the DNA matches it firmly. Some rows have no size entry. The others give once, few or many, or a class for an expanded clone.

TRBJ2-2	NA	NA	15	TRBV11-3	CASSLAWPNTGELFF	TGTGCCAGCAGCCTAGCCTGGCCTAACACCGGGGAGCTGTTTTTT
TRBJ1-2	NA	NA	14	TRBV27	CASSLSVVEGGYTF	TGTGCCAGCAGTTTGTCAGTAGTCGAGGGTGGCTACACCTTC
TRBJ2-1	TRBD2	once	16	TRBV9	CASSVETSGGYNEQFF	TGTGCCAGCAGCGTAGAGACTAGCGGGGGGTACAATGAGCAGTTCTTC
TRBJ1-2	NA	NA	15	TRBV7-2	CASSPKTGLNYGYTF	TGTGCCAGCAGCCCAAAAACAGGGTTAAACTATGGCTACACCTTC
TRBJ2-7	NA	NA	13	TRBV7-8	CASSRDTLYEQYF	TGTGCCAGCAGCCGGGACACTCTCTACGAGCAGTACTTC
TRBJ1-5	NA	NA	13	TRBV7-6	CASSAQGNQPQHF	TGTGCCAGCAGCGCACAGGGAAATCAGCCCCAGCATTTT
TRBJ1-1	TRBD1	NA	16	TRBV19	CASDPGQALEGTEAFF	TGTGCCAGTGATCCGGGACAGGCCCTCGAGGGCACTGAAGCTTTCTTT
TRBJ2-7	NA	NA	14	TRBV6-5	CASRPGHQAYEQYF	TGTGCCAGCAGACCGGGACACCAAGCCTACGAGCAGTACTTC
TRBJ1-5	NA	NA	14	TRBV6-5	CASSLQGGNQPQHF	TGTGCCAGCAGCCTACAGGGAGGCAATCAGCCCCAGCATTTT
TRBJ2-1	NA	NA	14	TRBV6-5	CASHVDRTYNEQFF	TGTGCCTCCCATGTAGACAGGACCTACAATGAGCAGTTCTTC
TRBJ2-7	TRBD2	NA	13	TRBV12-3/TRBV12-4	CASSLAGLYEQYF	TGTGCCAGCAGCCTAGCGGGGCTCTACGAGCAGTACTTC
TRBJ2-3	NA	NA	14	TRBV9	CASSPPTSTDTQYF	TGTGCCAGCAGCCCCCCAACTAGCACAGATACGCAGTATTTT
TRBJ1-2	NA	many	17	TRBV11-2	CASSLSGSAGGNYGYTF	TGTGCCAGCAGCCTTAGTGGGTCAGCAGGAGGTAACTATGGCTACACCTTC
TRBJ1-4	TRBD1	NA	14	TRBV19	CASSVPGQGEKLFF	TGTGCCAGTAGTGTTCCGGGACAGGGGGAAAAACTGTTTTTT
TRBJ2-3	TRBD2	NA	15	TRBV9	CASSGGLLAADTQYF	TGTGCCAGCAGCGGAGGATTACTAGCGGCAGATACGCAGTATTTT
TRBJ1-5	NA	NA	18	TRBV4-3	CASSQGAGSVYSNQPQHF	TGCGCCAGCAGCCAAGGTGCAGGGTCCGTCTATAGCAATCAGCCCCAGCATTTT
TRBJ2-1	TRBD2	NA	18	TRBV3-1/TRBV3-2	CASSQESLVAGAYNEQFF	TGTGCCAGCAGCCAAGAGTCTCTAGTAGCGGGAGCTTACAATGAGCAGTTCTTC
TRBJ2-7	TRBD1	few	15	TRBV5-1	CASSLDGTGQYEQYF	TGCGCCAGCAGCTTGGATGGGACAGGGCAATACGAGCAGTACTTC
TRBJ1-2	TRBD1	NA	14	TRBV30	CAWSPGQANYGYTF	TGTGCCTGGAGTCCGGGACAGGCTAACTATGGCTACACCTTC
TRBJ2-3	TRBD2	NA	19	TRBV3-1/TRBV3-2	CASSRRYRTSGGGTDTQYF	TGTGCCAGCAGCCGAAGATACCGGACTAGCGGGGGGGGGACAGATACGCAGTATTTT
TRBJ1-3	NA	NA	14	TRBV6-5	CASSLQGTGNTIYF	TGTGCCAGCAGCCTTCAGGGGACTGGAAACACCATATATTTT
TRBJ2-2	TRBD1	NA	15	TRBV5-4	CASGTGTGVHGELFF	TGTGCCAGCGGAACCGGGACAGGGGTTCACGGGGAGCTGTTTTTT
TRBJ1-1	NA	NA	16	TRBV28	CASSPGTGIGGTEAFF	TGTGCCAGCAGTCCGGGAACAGGGATCGGAGGCACTGAAGCTTTCTTT
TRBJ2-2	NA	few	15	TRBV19	CASSFRVLNTGELFF	TGTGCCAGTAGTTTCAGGGTCCTCAACACCGGGGAGCTGTTTTTT
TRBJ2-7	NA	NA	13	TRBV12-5	CASGLDRENEQYF	TGTGCTAGTGGTTTGGACCGGGAGAACGAGCAGTACTTC
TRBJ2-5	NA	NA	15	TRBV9	CASSVAGMAGETQYF	TGTGCCAGCAGCGTAGCGGGGATGGCGGGAGAGACCCAGTACTTC
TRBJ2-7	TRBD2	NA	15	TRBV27	CASSLSIGLAGEQYF	TGTGCCAGCAGTTTATCGATAGGACTAGCAGGCGAGCAGTACTTC
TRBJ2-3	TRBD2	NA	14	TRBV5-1	CASSLRGETDTQYF	TGCGCCAGCAGCTTGCGGGGGGAGACAGATACGCAGTATTTT
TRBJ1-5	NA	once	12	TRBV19	CASATGNQPQHF	TGTGCCAGTGCTACGGGCAATCAGCCCCAGCATTTT
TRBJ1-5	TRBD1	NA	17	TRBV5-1	CASSPGQGAVSNQPQHF	TGCGCCAGCAGCCCCGGACAGGGGGCCGTAAGCAATCAGCCCCAGCATTTT
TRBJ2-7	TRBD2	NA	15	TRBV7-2	CASSLGTSGRNEQYF	TGTGCCAGCAGCTTAGGGACTAGCGGGAGGAACGAGCAGTACTTC
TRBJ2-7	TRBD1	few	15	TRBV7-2	CASSPPGTVGYEQYF	TGTGCCAGCAGCCCTCCCGGGACAGTAGGCTACGAGCAGTACTTC
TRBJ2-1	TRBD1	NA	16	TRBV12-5	CASGGDRDRDYNEQFF	TGTGCTAGTGGAGGGGATAGGGACAGGGATTACAATGAGCAGTTCTTC
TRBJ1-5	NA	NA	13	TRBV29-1	CSVVLGLGQPQHF	TGCAGCGTTGTACTAGGGTTGGGACAGCCCCAGCATTTT
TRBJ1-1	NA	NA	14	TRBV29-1	CSVRFGDMNTEAFF	TGCAGCGTTCGATTCGGGGACATGAACACTGAAGCTTTCTTT
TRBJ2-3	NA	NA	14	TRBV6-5	CASADYPGTDTQYF	TGTGCCAGCGCCGATTATCCGGGGACAGATACGCAGTATTTT
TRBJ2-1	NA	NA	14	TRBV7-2	CASSFIPNTDEQFF	TGTGCCAGCAGCTTCATCCCCAACACAGATGAGCAGTTCTTC
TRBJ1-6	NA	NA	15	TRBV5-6	CASSLWFTGNSPLHF	TGTGCCAGCAGCTTGTGGTTTACAGGGAATTCACCCCTCCACTTT
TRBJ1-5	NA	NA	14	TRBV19	CASRRDRRGQPQHF	TGTGCCAGTAGGCGAGACAGGCGGGGGCAGCCCCAGCATTTT
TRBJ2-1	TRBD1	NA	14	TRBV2	CAVRTGLGGNEQFF	TGTGCCGTACGGACAGGGCTCGGAGGCAATGAGCAGTTCTTC